The text below deals with one T cell receptor beta chain. Its antigen is undetermined. The sample is drawn from a study of cytomegalovirus exposure and HLA in healthy donors. In the PCR, 60 Vbeta and 13 Jbeta primers were used. Sequencing used immunoSEQ multiplex PCR; TCRdb keeps in-frame clones, though not all of them. The data show about 130,000 clones, roughly 79% seen once. Study-wide findings and caveats: Presence/absence analyses took donor sequencing depth as roughly uniform.

Trimming took 6 bases from V and 4 from J; bases not matched to a gene: 9. Germline-derived CDR1 and CDR2 are SGHTA and FQGNSA. This CDR3 is 15 amino acids long. The chain joins TRBV7-2 to TRBJ2-7, with 10 bases that match TRBD2. The sample taken for sequencing was PBMCs. The source of this sequence is a woman aged 45-65 years in good health and CMV-seronegative. This chain's CDR3 is CASRSSPSGSYEQYF. DNA of the CDR3: TGTGCCAGCAGATCCAGTCCTAGCGGGAGTTACGAGCAGTACTTC.